This T cell receptor (beta chain) was retrieved from a study of shared clonotypes between healthy human individuals. Notes on the study in general: Blood alone was sampled, and tissue repertoires likely differ. Few donors restricted represented genetic and exposure-history diversity.

The split of CD4+ cells yielded CD45RA+ naive and CD45RA-negative memory subsets. Sorted-subset replicate PCR reactions contained 200 ng DNA, corresponding to some 30,000 T cell genomes. TCRdb's table, derived via immunoSEQ multiplex PCR, lists solely in-frame clones and lacks some. Among roughly 680,000 clones listed, 72% were seen once. Concerning this clone itself: No antigen is known for it.

Sample: memory CD4+ T cells sorted from blood. Subset in this sample: CD45RA-negative fraction. This receptor was identified in a woman aged 25 to 39 in good health.

The CDR3 nucleotides read TGTGCCAGCAGCTTAGCTCTCATGATGAACACTGAAGCTTTCTTT. Protein sequence: CASSLALMMNTEAFF. This chain connects TRBV7-2 to TRBJ1-1; no firm D call. The CDR3 loop spans 15 amino acids. The germline CDR1 and CDR2 sequences are SGHTA and FQGNSA. Between the trimmed V and J ends, which lost 0 bases and 0 bases, there was a span of 8 bases.